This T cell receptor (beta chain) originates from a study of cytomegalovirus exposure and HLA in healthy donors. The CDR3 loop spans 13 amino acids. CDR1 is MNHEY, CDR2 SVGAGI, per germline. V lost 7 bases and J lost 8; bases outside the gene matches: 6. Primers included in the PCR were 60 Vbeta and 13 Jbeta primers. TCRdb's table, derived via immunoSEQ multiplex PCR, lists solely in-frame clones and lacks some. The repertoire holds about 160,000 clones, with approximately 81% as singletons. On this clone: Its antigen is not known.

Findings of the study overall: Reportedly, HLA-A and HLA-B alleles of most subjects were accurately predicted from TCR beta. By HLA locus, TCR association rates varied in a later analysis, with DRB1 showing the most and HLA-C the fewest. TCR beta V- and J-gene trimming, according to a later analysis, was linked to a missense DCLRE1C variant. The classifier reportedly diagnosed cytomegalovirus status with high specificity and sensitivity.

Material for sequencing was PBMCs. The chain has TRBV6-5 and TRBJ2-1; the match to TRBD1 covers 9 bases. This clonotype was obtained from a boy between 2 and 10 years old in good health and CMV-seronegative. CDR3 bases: TGTGCCAGCACTGTAACAGGGGGCCATGAGCAGTTCTTC. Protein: CASTVTGGHEQFF.